Shown below are 24 T cell receptor beta chains from a single sample sequenced in a study of identical twins. One entry per CDR3 protein results from TCRdb running MiXCR on the 5' RACE reads. The table has some 590,000 distinct CDR3 sequences, 9.6% seen once. The sample was also reused in another study, on yellow fever vaccine responses in identical twins.

The sample was PBMCs. The receptors come from a woman between 18 and 30 years old in good health.

This clonotype was detected a few times. The chain is built from TRBV7-8 and TRBJ1-2, with 7 bases lining up with TRBD1. The germline V gene has CDR1 SGHVS and CDR2 FQNEAQ. CDR3 length equals 16 residues. V was clipped by 5 bases and J by 2 bases; unmatched bases: 11. The CDR3 loop is CASSQRDRNPNYGYTF. CDR3 bases: TGTGCCAGCAGCCAAAGGGACAGAAATCCGAACTATGGCTACACCTTC.

The table lists this clonotype with a few counts. The chain couples TRBV29-1 to TRBJ1-2; the D is unclear. The CDR3 extends over 13 amino acids. Germline CDR1 is SQVTM and CDR2 is ANQGSEA. The V and J ends lost 5 bases and 0 bases respectively, with 10 bases between them. The CDR3 sequence: CSVTQISNYGYTF. CDR3 in DNA: TGCAGCGTTACACAGATTTCTAACTATGGCTACACCTTC.

This clonotype was counted between two and nine times. The gene calls are TRBV28 and TRBJ2-7; perhaps D is TRBD1 or TRBD2 (6 bases each). Trimming stripped 7 bases from V and 6 bases from J, with 16 bases between. The CDR3 length is 13 residues. The germline CDR1 and CDR2 sequences are MDHEN and SYDVKM. The DNA for the CDR3 is TGTGCCAGCAATTTTCGGGGGCGCTTCGAGCAGTACTTC. Amino acid sequence: CASNFRGRFEQYF.

The CDR3 region is CASSSLTGSRGNTIYF. CDR3 nucleotides: TGTGCCAGCAGCTCCTTGACAGGGTCCAGGGGAAACACCATATATTTT. The chain joins TRBV11-2 to TRBJ1-3; 7 bases are a match to TRBD1. This CDR3 has 16 amino acids. Per the germline V gene, CDR1 is SGHAT and CDR2 is FQNNGV. Trimming cost V 4 bases and J 4 bases; bases outside gene matches: 10.

This chain connects TRBV6-5 to TRBJ2-7, with 7 bases lining up with TRBD1. Per the germline V gene, CDR1 is MNHEY and CDR2 is SVGAGI. V gave up 2 bases and J gave up 3 bases; unmatched junction bases: 13. This CDR3 comprises 17 residues. This CDR3 is CASSYIRPRDSHYEQYF. CDR3 nucleotide sequence: TGTGCCAGCAGTTACATCCGCCCCCGGGACAGTCACTACGAGCAGTACTTC.

This clonotype was detected only a few times. This chain uses TRBV20-1 with TRBJ2-7; 9 nucleotides line up with TRBD2. This CDR3 region has 13 residues. CDR1 and CDR2 (germline): DFQATT, SNEGSKA (reference sequence). Trimming removed 3 bases from V and 7 bases from J; junction bases left unmatched: 7. CDR3 protein: CSASALTSGEQYF. CDR3 coding DNA: TGCAGTGCTAGCGCGCTCACTAGCGGGGAGCAGTACTTC.

This clonotype was seen many times. The CDR3 region is CASSVSGRSSGANVLTF. In nucleotides, the CDR3 is TGTGCCAGCAGCGTAAGCGGGAGAAGCTCTGGGGCCAACGTCCTGACTTTC. V usage is TRBV9 and J usage is TRBJ2-6; TRBD2 agrees at 8 bases. The CDR3 loop spans 17 amino acids. Germline trimming cut 1 base from V and 0 bases from J; bases unmatched to any gene: 3. CDR1 is SGDLS and CDR2 is YYNGEE in the germline V gene.

This clonotype was detected a few times. This chain joins TRBV3-1 and TRBJ2-3; D is undetermined. The V and J ends lost 4 bases and 4 bases respectively, with 12 bases between them. The germline CDR1 and CDR2 sequences are LGHDT and YNNKEL (reference sequence). The CDR3 covers 14 residues. CDR3 sequence: CASSPLLVADTQYF. CDR3 sequence (DNA): TGTGCCAGCAGCCCTCTTCTGGTGGCAGATACGCAGTATTTT.

There are a few counts of this clonotype. The V gene is TRBV20-1, the J gene TRBJ2-3; 7 positions match TRBD1. Germline V gene sequence: CDR1 DFQATT, CDR2 SNEGSKA (reference sequence). The CDR3 spans 13 residues. CDR3 sequence reads: CTWKGAPTDTQYF. In DNA form, the CDR3 reads TGCACCTGGAAGGGGGCCCCCACAGATACGCAGTATTTT.

This chain connects TRBV12-3 or TRBV12-4 to TRBJ2-5; maybe TRBD2 (5 bases). Trimming stripped 3 bases from V and 2 bases from J, with 10 bases between. The CDR3 loop spans 14 amino acids. CDR3: CASSFPLVQETQYF. CDR3 DNA: TGTGCCAGCAGTTTCCCACTAGTACAAGAGACCCAGTACTTC.

This clonotype was counted many times. V usage is TRBV5-1 and J usage is TRBJ2-7, with D hard to call. With 3 bases removed from V and 2 bases from J, the gap between germline ends came to 9 bases. CDR1 and CDR2 from the germline V gene are SGHRS and YFSETQ. The CDR3 extends over 13 amino acids. The chain's CDR3 is CASSSPPTYEQYF. For the CDR3, the DNA is TGCGCCAGCAGCTCCCCCCCGACCTACGAGCAGTACTTC. Using reference TRBV5-1 and TRBJ2-7 for the parts outside the CDR3, the full variable domain is KAGVTQTPRYLIKTRGQQVTLSCSPISGHRSVSWYQQTPGQGLQFLFEYFSETQRNKGNFPGRFSGRQFSNSRSEMNVSTLELGDSALYLCASSSPPTYEQYFGPGTRLTVT.

This clonotype was seen a few times. The rearrangement joins TRBV10-2 to TRBJ2-3; possible D gene TRBD2, 5 bases. The CDR3 runs to 11 residues. The ends were cut back, 6 bases at V and 8 bases at J, with 9 bases in the middle. Per germline, CDR1 WSHSY and CDR2 SAAADI. CDR3 loop: CASRLSGTQYF. The CDR3 region has the DNA TGCGCCAGCAGATTAAGCGGTACGCAGTATTTT.

In its sample, this clonotype was seen a few times. V usage is TRBV5-1 and J usage is TRBJ2-1, with TRBD2 as a possible D gene (5 bases). CDR3 length: 15 amino acids. Germline CDR1 and CDR2: SGHRS and YFSETQ. With 0 bases removed from V and 5 bases from J, the gap between germline ends came to 12 bases. The CDR3 reads CASSLEEEMNNEQFF. In DNA form, the CDR3 reads TGCGCCAGCAGCTTGGAGGAGGAAATGAACAATGAGCAGTTCTTC.

The chain couples TRBV6-1 to TRBJ2-3, with D perhaps matching TRBD2 (6 bases). The germline V gene has CDR1 MNHNS and CDR2 SASEGT. The CDR3 is made up of 16 amino acids. Trimming shortened V by 7 bases and J by 3 bases, and 20 bases separated the two germline ends. As DNA, the CDR3 is TGTGCCAGCACACTGCGATTAGGAGGGGAGACAGATACGCAGTATTTT. Protein product: CASTLRLGGETDTQYF.

In its sample, this clonotype was seen a few times. In DNA, the CDR3 is TGCGCCAGCAGCCAGGGAAGGGCCACTGAAGCTTTCTTT. This translates into CASSQGRATEAFF. The J gene is TRBJ1-1, the V gene TRBV5-1; a possible D gene is TRBD1 (5 bases). The CDR3 loop spans 13 amino acids. Per germline, CDR1 SGHRS and CDR2 YFSETQ. V was trimmed by 4 bases and J by 4 bases, leaving 11 bases between them. The whole variable domain, filled in from reference TRBV5-1 and TRBJ1-1, reads KAGVTQTPRYLIKTRGQQVTLSCSPISGHRSVSWYQQTPGQGLQFLFEYFSETQRNKGNFPGRFSGRQFSNSRSEMNVSTLELGDSALYLCASSQGRATEAFFGQGTRLTVV.

This clonotype was picked up many times. The rearrangement links TRBV2 to TRBJ2-3; a possible D gene is TRBD2 (6 bases). The CDR3 spans 15 residues. The germline V gene encodes CDR1 SNHLY and CDR2 FYNNEI. Trimming removed 7 bases from V and 1 base from J, with 15 bases in between. CDR3 bases: TGTGCCAGCAAGATCGTCGGGGGAGGCACAGATACGCAGTATTTT. Translation gives CASKIVGGGTDTQYF.

This chain links TRBV11-2 with TRBJ2-2; 9 positions agree with TRBD2. Germline CDR1 is SGHAT and CDR2 is FQNNGV. Germline trimming cut 5 bases from V and 0 bases from J; bases unmatched to any gene: 16. CDR3 length equals 20 residues. The CDR3 coding sequence is TGTGCCAGCAGCCGATTCCTCTTTGGGAGCGGGGGGACGAACACCGGGGAGCTGTTTTTT. This encodes CASSRFLFGSGGTNTGELFF.

This clonotype was observed a handful of times. CDR3 amino acids: CSAKDRDYEQYF. The CDR3 region has the DNA TGCAGTGCCAAGGACAGGGATTACGAGCAGTACTTC. The chain carries TRBV20-1 and TRBJ2-7; TRBD1 aligns across 8 bases. The CDR3 has 12 amino acids. J gave up 4 bases and V 6 bases, and 5 bases lay outside the gene matches. In germline, CDR1 is DFQATT, CDR2 SNEGSKA (reference sequence).

The chain uses TRBV3-1 and TRBJ2-1; 12 bases are a match to TRBD2. The germline gives CDR1 LGHDT, CDR2 YNNKEL (reference sequence). The CDR3 consists of 16 residues. J lost 10 bases, V lost 2 bases, and 9 bases had no gene match. The CDR3 nucleotides read TGTGCCAGCAGCCAACGGGCTAGCGGGGGGGGCCAGGAGCAGTTCTTC. As protein: CASSQRASGGGQEQFF.

This clonotype was seen a handful of times. The genes are TRBV20-1 and TRBJ2-3, with TRBD2 identical over 8 bases. The J segment lost 6 bases and the V segment lost 5 bases, leaving 7 bases of the junction unmatched. Germline CDR1 DFQATT, CDR2 SNEGSKA (reference sequence). The CDR3 spans 13 residues. The CDR3 DNA follows: TGCAGTGCTCGACTAGCGTCCGTCGATACGCAGTATTTT. Translating gives CSARLASVDTQYF.

This sequence joins TRBV6-2 or TRBV6-3 and TRBJ2-7; D is possibly TRBD2 (5 bases). This CDR3 comprises 13 residues. With 2 bases removed from V and 1 base from J, the gap between germline ends came to 6 bases. Germline lookup yields CDR1 MNHEY and CDR2 SVGEGT. The CDR3 spells CASSYTGSYEQYF. As DNA, the CDR3 is TGTGCCAGCAGTTACACGGGATCCTACGAGCAGTACTTC.

The chain uses TRBV2 and TRBJ1-1; D remains unclear. Trimming stripped 2 bases from V and 1 base from J, with 11 bases between. Germline CDR1 is SNHLY and CDR2 is FYNNEI. The CDR3 has 15 amino acids. The CDR3 sequence: CASSEWLLGNTEAFF. Written as DNA, the CDR3 is TGTGCCAGCAGTGAATGGTTATTAGGGAACACTGAAGCTTTCTTT.

This clonotype has a handful of counts. V gene TRBV20-1 combines with J gene TRBJ1-6; D gene ambiguous. Trimming removed 0 bases at V and 0 bases at J, with 12 bases between. From germline, CDR1 is DFQATT and CDR2 SNEGSKA (reference sequence). CDR3 length: 17 residues. CDR3 residues: CSAREVDTYSYNSPLHF. The CDR3 nucleotides read TGCAGTGCTAGAGAGGTCGACACCTACTCCTATAATTCACCCCTCCACTTT.

This clonotype was counted many times. This chain's CDR3 is CSVSGTSGEHTQYF. The CDR3 nucleotides read TGCAGCGTGTCCGGGACTAGCGGGGAGCATACGCAGTATTTT. This sequence joins TRBV29-1 and TRBJ2-3; 13 positions agree with TRBD2. Germline V lookup: CDR1 SQVTM, CDR2 ANQGSEA. Trimming at V came to 6 bases and at J to 7 bases, leaving 7 bases not matched to a gene. The length of the CDR3 is 14 residues.